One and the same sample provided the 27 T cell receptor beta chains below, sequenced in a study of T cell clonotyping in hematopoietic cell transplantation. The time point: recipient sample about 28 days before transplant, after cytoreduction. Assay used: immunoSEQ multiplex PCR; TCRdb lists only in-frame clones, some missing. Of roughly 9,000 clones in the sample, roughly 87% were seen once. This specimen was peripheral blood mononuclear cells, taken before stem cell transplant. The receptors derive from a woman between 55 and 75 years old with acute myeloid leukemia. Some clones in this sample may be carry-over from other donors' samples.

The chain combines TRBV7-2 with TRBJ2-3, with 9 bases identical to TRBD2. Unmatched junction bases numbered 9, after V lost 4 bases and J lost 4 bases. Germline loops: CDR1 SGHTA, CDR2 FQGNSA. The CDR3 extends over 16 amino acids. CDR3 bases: TGTGCCAGCAGCTATCTCGCGGGAGGGTCTTCAGATACGCAGTATTTT. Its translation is CASSYLAGGSSDTQYF.

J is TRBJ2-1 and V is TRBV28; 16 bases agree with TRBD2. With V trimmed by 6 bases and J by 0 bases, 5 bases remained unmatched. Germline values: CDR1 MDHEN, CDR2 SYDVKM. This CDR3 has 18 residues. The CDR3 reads CASSKGLAGGASYNEQFF. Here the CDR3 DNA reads TGTGCCAGCAGCAAGGGACTAGCGGGAGGGGCCTCCTACAATGAGCAGTTCTTC.

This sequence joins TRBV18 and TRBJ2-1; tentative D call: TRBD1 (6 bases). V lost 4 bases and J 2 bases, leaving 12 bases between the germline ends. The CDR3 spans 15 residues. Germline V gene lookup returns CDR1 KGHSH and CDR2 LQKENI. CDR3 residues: CASSLLDSPYNEQFF. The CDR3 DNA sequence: TGTGCCAGCTCACTATTGGACAGTCCCTACAATGAGCAGTTCTTC.

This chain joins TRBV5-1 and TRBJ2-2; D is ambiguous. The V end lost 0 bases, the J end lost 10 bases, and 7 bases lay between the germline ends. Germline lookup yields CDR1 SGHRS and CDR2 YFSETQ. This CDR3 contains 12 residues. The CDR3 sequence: CASSLDRVELFF. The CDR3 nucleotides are TGCGCCAGCAGCTTGGACCGCGTGGAGCTGTTTTTT. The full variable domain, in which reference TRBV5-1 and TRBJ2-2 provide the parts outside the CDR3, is KAGVTQTPRYLIKTRGQQVTLSCSPISGHRSVSWYQQTPGQGLQFLFEYFSETQRNKGNFPGRFSGRQFSNSRSEMNVSTLELGDSALYLCASSLDRVELFFGEGSRLTVL.

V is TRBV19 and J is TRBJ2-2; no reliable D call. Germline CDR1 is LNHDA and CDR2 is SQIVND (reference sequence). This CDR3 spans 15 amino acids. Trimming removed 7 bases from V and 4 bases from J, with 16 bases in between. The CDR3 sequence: CASMRFGPVTGELFF. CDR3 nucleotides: TGTGCCAGTATGCGATTTGGGCCTGTCACCGGGGAGCTGTTTTTT. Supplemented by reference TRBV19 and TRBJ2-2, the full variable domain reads DGGITQSPKYLFRKEGQNVTLSCEQNLNHDAMYWYRQDPGQGLRLIYYSQIVNDFQKGDIAEGYSVSREKKESFPLTVTSAQKNPTAFYLCASMRFGPVTGELFFGEGSRLTVL.

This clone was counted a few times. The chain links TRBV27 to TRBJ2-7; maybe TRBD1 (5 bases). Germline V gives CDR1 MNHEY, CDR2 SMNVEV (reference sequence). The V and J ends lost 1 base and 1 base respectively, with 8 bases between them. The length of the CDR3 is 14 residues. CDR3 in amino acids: CASSLLDSSYEQYF. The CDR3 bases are TGTGCCAGCAGTTTATTAGACAGTTCCTACGAGCAGTACTTC.

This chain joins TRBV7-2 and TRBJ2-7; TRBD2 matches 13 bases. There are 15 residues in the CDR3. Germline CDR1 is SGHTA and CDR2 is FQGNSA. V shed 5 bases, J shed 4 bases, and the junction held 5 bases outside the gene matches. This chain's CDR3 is CASSPTLAGGYEQYV. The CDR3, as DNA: TGTGCCAGCAGCCCAACACTAGCGGGAGGGTACGAGCAGTACGTC.

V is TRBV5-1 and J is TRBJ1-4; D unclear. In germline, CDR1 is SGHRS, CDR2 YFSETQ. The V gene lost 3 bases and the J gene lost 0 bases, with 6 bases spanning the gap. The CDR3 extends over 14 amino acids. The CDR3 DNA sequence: TGCGCCAGCAGCTCGGCTGCAACTAATGAAAAACTGTTTTTT. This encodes CASSSAATNEKLFF.

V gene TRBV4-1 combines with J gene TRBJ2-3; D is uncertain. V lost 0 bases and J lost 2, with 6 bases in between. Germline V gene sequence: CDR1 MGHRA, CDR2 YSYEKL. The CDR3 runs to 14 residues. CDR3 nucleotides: TGCGCCAGCAGCCAAGATGACGTCACAGATACGCAGTATTTT. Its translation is CASSQDDVTDTQYF.

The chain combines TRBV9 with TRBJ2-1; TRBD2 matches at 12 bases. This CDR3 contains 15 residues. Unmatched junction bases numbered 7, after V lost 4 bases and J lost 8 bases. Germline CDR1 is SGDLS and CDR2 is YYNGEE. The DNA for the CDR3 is TGTGCCAGCAGCCAGACTAGCGGGAGTAACTATGAGCAGTTCTTC. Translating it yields CASSQTSGSNYEQFF. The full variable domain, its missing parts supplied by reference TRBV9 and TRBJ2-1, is DSGVTQTPKHLITATGQRVTLRCSPRSGDLSVYWYQQSLDQGLQFLIQYYNGEERAKGNILERFSAQQFPDLHSELNLSSLELGDSALYFCASSQTSGSNYEQFFGPGTRLTVL.

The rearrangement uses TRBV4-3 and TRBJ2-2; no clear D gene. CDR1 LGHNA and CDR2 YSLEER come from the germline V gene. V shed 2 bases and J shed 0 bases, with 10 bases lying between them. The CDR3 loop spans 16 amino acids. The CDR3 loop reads CASSQLGGTNTGELFF. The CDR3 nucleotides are TGCGCCAGCAGCCAACTGGGCGGAACGAACACCGGGGAGCTGTTTTTT.

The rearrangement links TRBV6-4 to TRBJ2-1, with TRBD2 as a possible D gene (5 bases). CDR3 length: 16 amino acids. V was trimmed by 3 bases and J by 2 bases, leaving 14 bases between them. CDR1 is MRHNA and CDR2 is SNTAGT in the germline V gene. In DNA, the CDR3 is TGTGCCAGCAGTGAACTAGTAGCCACCCCCTACAATGAGCAGTTCTTC. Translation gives CASSELVATPYNEQFF.

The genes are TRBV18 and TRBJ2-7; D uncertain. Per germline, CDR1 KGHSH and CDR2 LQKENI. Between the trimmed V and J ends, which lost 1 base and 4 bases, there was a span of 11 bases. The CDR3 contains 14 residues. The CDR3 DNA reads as TGTGCCAGCTCACCACTACAGAGCCCTTACGAGCAGTACTTC. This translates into CASSPLQSPYEQYF. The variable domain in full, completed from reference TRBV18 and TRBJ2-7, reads NAGVMQNPRHLVRRRGQEARLRCSPMKGHSHVYWYRQLPEEGLKFMVYLQKENIIDESGMPKERFSAEFPKEGPSILRIQQVVRGDSAAYFCASSPLQSPYEQYFGPGTRLTVT.

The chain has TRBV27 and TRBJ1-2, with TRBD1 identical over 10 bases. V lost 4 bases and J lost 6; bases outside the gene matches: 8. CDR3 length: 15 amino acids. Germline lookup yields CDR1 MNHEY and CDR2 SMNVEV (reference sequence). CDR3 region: CASSSMDRGGDGYTF. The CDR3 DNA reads TGTGCCAGCAGTTCTATGGACAGGGGGGGTGATGGCTACACCTTC.

The CDR3 DNA reads TGTGCCAGCAGCCAGATAAGGACAGATACGCAGTATTTT. This sequence encodes CASSQIRTDTQYF. The rearrangement uses TRBV7-9 and TRBJ2-3; no reliable D call. The germline V gene encodes CDR1 SEHNR and CDR2 FQNEAQ (reference sequence). CDR3 length: 13 residues. Trimming shortened V by 5 bases and J by 3 bases, and 9 bases separated the two germline ends.

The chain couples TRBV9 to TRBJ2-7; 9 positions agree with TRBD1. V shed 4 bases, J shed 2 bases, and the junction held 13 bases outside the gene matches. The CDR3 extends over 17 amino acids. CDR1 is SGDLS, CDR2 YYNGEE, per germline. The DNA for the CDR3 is TGTGCCAGCAGCCCTTACGCCGGGACAGGGCTACCCTACGAGCAGTACTTC. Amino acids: CASSPYAGTGLPYEQYF.

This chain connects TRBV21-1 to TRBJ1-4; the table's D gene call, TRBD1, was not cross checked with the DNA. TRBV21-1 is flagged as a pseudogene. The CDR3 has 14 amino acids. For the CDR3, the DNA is TGTGCCAGCACCGAGGGACAGAACAATGAAAAACTGTTTTTT. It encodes CASTEGQNNEKLFF.

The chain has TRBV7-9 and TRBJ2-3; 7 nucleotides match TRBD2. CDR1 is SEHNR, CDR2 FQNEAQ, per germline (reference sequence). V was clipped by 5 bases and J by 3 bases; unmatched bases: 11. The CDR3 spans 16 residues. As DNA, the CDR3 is TGTGCCAGCAGCATCGGCGGGGGTTTGGGTACAGATACGCAGTATTTT. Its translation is CASSIGGGLGTDTQYF.

CDR3 DNA sequence: TGTGCCAGCAGCCTCGGGGGCGAAGCTTTCTTT. This gives the protein CASSLGGEAFF. This chain connects TRBV7-9 to TRBJ1-1; possibly TRBD1 for D (6 bases). Trimming shortened V by 5 bases and J by 8 bases, and 9 bases separated the two germline ends. Germline loops: CDR1 SEHNR, CDR2 FQNEAQ (reference sequence). CDR3 length: 11 residues.

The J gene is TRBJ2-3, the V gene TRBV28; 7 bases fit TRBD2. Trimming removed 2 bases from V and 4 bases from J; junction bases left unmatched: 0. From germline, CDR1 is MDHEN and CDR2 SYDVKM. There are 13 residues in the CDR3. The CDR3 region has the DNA TGTGCCAGCAGTTTAGCGGGAGCAGATACGCAGTATTTT. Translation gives CASSLAGADTQYF.

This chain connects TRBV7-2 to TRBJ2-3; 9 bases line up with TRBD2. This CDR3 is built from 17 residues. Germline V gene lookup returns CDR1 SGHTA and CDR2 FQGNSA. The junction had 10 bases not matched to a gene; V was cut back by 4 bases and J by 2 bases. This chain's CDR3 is CASSSPKSGGPTDTQYF. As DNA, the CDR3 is TGTGCCAGCAGCTCACCCAAAAGCGGGGGGCCCACAGATACGCAGTATTTT.

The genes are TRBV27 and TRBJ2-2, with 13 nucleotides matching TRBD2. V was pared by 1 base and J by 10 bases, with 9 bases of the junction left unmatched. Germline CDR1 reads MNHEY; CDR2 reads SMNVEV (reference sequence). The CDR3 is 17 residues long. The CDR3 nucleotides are TGTGCCAGCAGTTTATTTTGGACTAGCGGGAGCGGTATGGAGCTGTTTTTT. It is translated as CASSLFWTSGSGMELFF.

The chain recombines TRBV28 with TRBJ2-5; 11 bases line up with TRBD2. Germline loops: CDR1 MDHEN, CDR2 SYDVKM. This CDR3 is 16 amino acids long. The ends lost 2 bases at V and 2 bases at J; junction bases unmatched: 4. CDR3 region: CASSLGTSGWQETQYF. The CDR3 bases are TGTGCCAGCAGTTTAGGGACTAGCGGCTGGCAAGAGACCCAGTACTTC.

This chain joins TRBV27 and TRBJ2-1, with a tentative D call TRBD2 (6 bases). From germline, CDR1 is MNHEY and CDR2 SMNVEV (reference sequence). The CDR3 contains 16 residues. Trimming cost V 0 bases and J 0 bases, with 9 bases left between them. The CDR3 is CASSLSGGNSYNEQFF. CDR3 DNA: TGTGCCAGCAGTTTATCAGGCGGGAACTCCTACAATGAGCAGTTCTTC.

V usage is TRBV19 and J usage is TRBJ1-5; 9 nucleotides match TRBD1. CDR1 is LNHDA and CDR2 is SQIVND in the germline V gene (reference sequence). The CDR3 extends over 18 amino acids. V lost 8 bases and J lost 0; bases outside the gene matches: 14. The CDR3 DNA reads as TGTGCCAGTGTCAAGTTGGCGGGACAGGGCGTTAGCAATCAGCCCCAGCATTTT. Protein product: CASVKLAGQGVSNQPQHF. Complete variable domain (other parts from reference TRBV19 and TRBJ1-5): DGGITQSPKYLFRKEGQNVTLSCEQNLNHDAMYWYRQDPGQGLRLIYYSQIVNDFQKGDIAEGYSVSREKKESFPLTVTSAQKNPTAFYLCASVKLAGQGVSNQPQHFGDGTRLSIL.

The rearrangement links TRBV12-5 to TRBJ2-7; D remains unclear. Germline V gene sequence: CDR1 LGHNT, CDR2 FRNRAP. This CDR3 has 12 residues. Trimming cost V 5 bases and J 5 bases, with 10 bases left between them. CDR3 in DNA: TGTGCTAGTGGTCCCGGCTATCACGAGCAGTACTTC. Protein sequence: CASGPGYHEQYF.

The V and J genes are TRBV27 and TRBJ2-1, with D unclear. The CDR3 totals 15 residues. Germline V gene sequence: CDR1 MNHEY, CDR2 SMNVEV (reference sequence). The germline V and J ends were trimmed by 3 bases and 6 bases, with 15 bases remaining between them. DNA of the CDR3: TGTGCCAGCAGTTTTGATGCCTCAGGCCTCAATGAGCAGTTCTTC. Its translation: CASSFDASGLNEQFF.